This T cell receptor (beta chain) was obtained from a study of Tregs in tolerant kidney transplant recipients. Mixed chimerism was transient after nonmyeloablative marrow transplants from related graft donors. Thawed PBMCs were FACS-sorted into unstimulated CD4+CD25+CD127- regulatory T cells, CD4+CD25- non-regulatory cells, CD4 and CD8 cells. Measured with immunoSEQ multiplex PCR; TCRdb has only the in-frame clones, and not every one. This sample's table reports 14,000 or so clones. On this clone: What it binds is not known. The read gets to within 3 residues of the CDR3 end, and the germline J gene fills in the rest.

General study findings and limits: The most relevant donor-specific Treg TCRbeta repertoire apparently came from expansion with activated donor B cells. In tolerant patients, donor-specific Tregs outgrew total Tregs, suggesting antigen-driven expansion. Few patients were studied, so findings need validation in larger groups.

There are 14 residues in the CDR3. The V gene's germline CDR1 is LNHDA and CDR2 SQIVND (reference sequence). J lost 3 bases, V lost 6 bases, and 8 bases had no gene match. The V and J genes are TRBV19 and TRBJ2-7; 7 bases align to TRBD2. The origin of this receptor is a human patient who received a combined kidney and bone marrow transplant. The graft donor may have given rise to some T cells. Sequences were derived from CD8+ T cells from blood (PBMCs), sampled 6 months after the transplant. This chain's CDR3 is CASSGEGGFYEQYF. The DNA read from the CDR3 is TGTGCCAGTAGCGGGGAGGGAGGATTCTACGAG. Supplemented by reference TRBV19 and TRBJ2-7, the full variable domain reads DGGITQSPKYLFRKEGQNVTLSCEQNLNHDAMYWYRQDPGQGLRLIYYSQIVNDFQKGDIAEGYSVSREKKESFPLTVTSAQKNPTAFYLCASSGEGGFYEQYFGPGTRLTVT.